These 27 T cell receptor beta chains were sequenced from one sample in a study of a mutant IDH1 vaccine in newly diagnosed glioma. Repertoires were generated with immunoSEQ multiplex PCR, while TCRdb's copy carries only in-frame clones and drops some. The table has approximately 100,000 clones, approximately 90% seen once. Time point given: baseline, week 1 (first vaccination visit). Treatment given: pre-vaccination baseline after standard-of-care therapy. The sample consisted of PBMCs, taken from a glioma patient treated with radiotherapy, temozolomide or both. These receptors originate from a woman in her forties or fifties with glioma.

The CDR3 sequence: CASSSRRQPLHF. CDR3 sequence (DNA): TGTGCCAGCAGTTCCCGCCGTCAGCCCCTCCACTTT. The V call is TRBV27, the J call TRBJ1-6; no reliable D call. Trimming stripped 4 bases from V and 13 bases from J, with 11 bases between. The CDR3 is made up of 12 amino acids. Per the germline V gene, CDR1 is MNHEY and CDR2 is SMNVEV (reference sequence).

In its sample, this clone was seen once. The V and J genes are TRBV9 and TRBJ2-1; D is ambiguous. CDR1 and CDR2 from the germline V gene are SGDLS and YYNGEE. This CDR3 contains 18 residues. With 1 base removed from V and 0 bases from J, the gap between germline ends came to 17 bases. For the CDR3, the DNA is TGTGCCAGCAGCGTAAGTGAAGCCACATGGAGCTCCTACAATGAGCAGTTCTTC. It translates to CASSVSEATWSSYNEQFF.

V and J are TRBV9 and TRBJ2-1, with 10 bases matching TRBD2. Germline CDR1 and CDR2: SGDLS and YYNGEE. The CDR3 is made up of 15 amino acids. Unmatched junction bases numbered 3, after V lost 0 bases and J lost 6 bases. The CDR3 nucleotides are TGTGCCAGCAGCGTAGTGGCTAGCGGGAGCAATGAGCAGTTCTTC. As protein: CASSVVASGSNEQFF.

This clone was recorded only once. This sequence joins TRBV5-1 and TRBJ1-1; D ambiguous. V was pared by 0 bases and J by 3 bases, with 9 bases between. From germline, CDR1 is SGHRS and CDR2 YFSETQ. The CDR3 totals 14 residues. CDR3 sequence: CASSLDRVDTEAFF. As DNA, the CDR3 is TGCGCCAGCAGCTTGGATAGGGTGGACACTGAAGCTTTCTTT.

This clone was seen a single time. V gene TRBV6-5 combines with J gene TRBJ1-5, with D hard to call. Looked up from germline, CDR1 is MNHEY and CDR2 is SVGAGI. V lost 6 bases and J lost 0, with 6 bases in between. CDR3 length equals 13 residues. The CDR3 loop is CASRRDSNQPQHF. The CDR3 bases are TGTGCCAGCAGACGGGATAGCAATCAGCCCCAGCATTTT.

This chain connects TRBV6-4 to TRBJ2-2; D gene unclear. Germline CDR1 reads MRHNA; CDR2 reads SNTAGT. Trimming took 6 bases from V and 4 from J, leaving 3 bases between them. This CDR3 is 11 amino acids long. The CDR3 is CASSLTGELFF. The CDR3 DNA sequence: TGTGCCAGCAGCCTCACCGGGGAGCTGTTTTTT.

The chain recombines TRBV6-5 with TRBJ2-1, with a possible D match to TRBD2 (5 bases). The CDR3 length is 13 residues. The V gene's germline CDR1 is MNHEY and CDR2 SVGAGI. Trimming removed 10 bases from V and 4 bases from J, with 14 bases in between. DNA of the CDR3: TGTGCCACCTATAACCCGGGATACAATGAGCAGTTCTTC. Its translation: CATYNPGYNEQFF.

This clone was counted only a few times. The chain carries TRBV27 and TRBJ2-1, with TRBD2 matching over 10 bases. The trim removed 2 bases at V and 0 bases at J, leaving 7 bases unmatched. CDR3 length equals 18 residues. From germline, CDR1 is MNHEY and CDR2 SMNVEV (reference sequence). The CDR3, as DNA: TGTGCCAGCAGTTTAGCAGGGGCTAGCGGGAGCTCCTACAATGAGCAGTTCTTC. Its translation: CASSLAGASGSSYNEQFF.

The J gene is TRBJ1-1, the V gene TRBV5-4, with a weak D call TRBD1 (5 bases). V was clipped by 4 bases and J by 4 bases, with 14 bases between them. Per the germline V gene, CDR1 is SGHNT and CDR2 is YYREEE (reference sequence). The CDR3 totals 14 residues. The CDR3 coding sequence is TGTGCCAGCAGCCTTCGACAGCCGGGCACTGAAGCTTTCTTT. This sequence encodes CASSLRQPGTEAFF.

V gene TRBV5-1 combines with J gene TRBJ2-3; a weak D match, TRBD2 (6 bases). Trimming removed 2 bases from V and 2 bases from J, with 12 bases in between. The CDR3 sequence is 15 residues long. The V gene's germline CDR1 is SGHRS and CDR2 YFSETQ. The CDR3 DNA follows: TGCGCCAGCAGCTTACAGACTAGAGTCACAGATACGCAGTATTTT. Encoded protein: CASSLQTRVTDTQYF.

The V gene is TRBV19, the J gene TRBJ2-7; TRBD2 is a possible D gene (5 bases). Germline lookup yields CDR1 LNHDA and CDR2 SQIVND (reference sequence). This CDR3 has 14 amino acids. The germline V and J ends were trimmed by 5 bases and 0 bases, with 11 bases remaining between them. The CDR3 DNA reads TGTGCCAGTAGTCCGGACTGGAGCTCCTACGAGCAGTACTTC. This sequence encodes CASSPDWSSYEQYF.

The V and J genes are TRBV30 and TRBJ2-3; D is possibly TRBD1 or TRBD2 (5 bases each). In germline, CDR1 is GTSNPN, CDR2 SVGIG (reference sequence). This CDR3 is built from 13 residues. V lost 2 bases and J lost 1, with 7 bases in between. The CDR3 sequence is CAWSLGGTDTQYF. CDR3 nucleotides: TGTGCCTGGAGTTTGGGGGGCACAGATACGCAGTATTTT.

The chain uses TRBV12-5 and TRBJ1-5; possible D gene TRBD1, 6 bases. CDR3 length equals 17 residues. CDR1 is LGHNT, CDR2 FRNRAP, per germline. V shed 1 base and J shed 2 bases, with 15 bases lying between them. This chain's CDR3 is CASGLARQAGGNQPQHF. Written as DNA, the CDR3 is TGTGCTAGTGGTTTGGCCCGACAGGCAGGGGGCAATCAGCCCCAGCATTTT.

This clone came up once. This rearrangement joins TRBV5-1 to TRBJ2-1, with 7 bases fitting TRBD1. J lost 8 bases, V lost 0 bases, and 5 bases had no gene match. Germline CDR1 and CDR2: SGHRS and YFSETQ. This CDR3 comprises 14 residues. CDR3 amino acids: CASSLGQQGDEQFF. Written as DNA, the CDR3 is TGCGCCAGCAGCTTGGGGCAGCAGGGGGATGAGCAGTTCTTC.

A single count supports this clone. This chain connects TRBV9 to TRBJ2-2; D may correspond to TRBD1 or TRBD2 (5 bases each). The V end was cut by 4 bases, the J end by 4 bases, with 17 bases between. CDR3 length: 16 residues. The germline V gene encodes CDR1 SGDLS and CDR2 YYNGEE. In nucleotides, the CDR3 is TGTGCCAGCAGCTCCGGGACCCCCCTGGGCACCGGGGAGCTGTTTTTT. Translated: CASSSGTPLGTGELFF.

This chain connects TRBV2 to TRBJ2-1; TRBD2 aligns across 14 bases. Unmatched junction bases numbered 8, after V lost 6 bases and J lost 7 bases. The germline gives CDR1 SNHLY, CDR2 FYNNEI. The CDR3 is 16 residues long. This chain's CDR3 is CASRRVTSGRGNEQFF. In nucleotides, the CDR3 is TGTGCCAGCAGGAGGGTGACTAGCGGGAGGGGGAATGAGCAGTTCTTC.

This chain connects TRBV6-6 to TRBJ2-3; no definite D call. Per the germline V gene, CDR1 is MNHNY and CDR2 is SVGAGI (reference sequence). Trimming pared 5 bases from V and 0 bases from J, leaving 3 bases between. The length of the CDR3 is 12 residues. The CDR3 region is CASSSSTDTQYF. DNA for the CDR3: TGTGCCAGCAGTAGCAGCACAGATACGCAGTATTTT.

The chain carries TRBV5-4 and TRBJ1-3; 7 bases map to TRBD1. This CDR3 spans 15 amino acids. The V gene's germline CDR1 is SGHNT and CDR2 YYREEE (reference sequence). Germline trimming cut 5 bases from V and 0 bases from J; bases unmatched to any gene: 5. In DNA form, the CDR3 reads TGTGCCAGCAGACGGACAGGCGACTCTGGAAACACCATATATTTT. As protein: CASRRTGDSGNTIYF. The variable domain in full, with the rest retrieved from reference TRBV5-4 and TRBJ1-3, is ETGVTQSPTHLIKTRGQQVTLRCSSQSGHNTVSWYQQALGQGPQFIFQYYREEENGRGNFPPRFSGLQFPNYSSELNVNALELDDSALYLCASRRTGDSGNTIYFGEGSWLTVV.

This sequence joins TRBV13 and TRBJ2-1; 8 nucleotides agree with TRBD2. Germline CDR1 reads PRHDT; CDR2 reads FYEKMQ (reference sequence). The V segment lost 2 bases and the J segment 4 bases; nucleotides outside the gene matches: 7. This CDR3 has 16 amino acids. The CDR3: CASSLWTLAGYNEQFF. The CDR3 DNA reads TGTGCCAGCAGCTTATGGACCCTAGCGGGTTACAATGAGCAGTTCTTC.

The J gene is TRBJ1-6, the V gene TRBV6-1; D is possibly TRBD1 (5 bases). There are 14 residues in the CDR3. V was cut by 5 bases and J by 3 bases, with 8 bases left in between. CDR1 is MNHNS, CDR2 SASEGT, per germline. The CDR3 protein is CASSRDSYNSPLHF. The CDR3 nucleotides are TGTGCCAGCAGTCGCGACAGCTATAATTCACCCCTCCACTTT.

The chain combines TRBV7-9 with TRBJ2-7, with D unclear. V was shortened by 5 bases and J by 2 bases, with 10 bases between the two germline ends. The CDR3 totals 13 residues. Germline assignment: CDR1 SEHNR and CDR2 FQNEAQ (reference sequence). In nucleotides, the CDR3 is TGTGCCAGCAGCCCCGGAAAGGCCTACGAGCAGTACTTC. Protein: CASSPGKAYEQYF.

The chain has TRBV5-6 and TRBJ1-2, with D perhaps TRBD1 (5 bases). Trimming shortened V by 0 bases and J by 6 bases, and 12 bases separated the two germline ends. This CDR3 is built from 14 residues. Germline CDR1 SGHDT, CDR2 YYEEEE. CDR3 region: CASSLGGYQDGYTF. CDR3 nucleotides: TGTGCCAGCAGCTTGGGGGGGTATCAGGATGGCTACACCTTC.

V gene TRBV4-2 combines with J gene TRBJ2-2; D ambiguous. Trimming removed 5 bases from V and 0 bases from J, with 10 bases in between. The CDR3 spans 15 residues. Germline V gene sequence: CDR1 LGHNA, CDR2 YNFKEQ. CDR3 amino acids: CASSSETANTGELFF. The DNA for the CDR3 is TGTGCCAGCAGCTCCGAGACCGCGAACACCGGGGAGCTGTTTTTT.

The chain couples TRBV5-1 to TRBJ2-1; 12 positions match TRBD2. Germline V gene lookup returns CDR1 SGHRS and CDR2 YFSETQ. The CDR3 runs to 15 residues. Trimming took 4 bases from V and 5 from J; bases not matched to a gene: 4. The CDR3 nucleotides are TGCGCCAGCAGCAAACTAGCGGGAGGAAACAATGAGCAGTTCTTC. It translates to CASSKLAGGNNEQFF.

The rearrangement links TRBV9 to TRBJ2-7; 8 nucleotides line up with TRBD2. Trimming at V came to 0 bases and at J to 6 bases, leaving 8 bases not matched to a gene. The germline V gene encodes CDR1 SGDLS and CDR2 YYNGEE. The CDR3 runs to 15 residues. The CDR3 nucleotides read TGTGCCAGCAGCGTAGGTCGACTAGCGAAGGGCGAGCAGTACTTC. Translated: CASSVGRLAKGEQYF.

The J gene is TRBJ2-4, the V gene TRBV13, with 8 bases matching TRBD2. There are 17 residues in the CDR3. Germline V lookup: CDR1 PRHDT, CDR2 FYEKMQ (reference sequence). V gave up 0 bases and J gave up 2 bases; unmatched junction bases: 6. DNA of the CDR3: TGTGCCAGCAGCTTAGGCCTCGGGAGGGGAACCAAAAACATTCAGTACTTC. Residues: CASSLGLGRGTKNIQYF.

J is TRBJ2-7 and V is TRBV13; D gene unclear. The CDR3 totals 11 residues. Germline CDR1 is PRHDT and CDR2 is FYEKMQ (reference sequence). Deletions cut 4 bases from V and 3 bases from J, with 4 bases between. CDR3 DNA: TGTGCCAGCAGCTCCCACTACGAGCAGTACTTC. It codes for CASSSHYEQYF.